This record concerns one T cell receptor (beta chain) sequence. Its antigen is currently unknown. Study-wide points: The larger-cohort validation was restricted to a single TCR beta V-J rearrangement rather than whole repertoires.

From the 5' RACE reads, TCRdb called clonotypes with MiXCR, one entry per CDR3 protein. The sample has roughly 7,400 distinct CDR3 sequences, 73% seen once. The CDR3 length is 11 residues. With 3 bases removed from V and 4 bases from J, the gap between germline ends came to 6 bases. Germline lookup yields CDR1 DFQATT and CDR2 SNEGSKA (reference sequence). Treg sorting used a CD4+CD25+CD127-/low gate. This rearrangement joins TRBV20-1 to TRBJ2-5; the D is unclear. Sequences were obtained from tumor-infiltrating Tregs sorted from the breast tumor. This sequence originates from a female donor with breast cancer. The CDR3 nucleotides are TGCAGTGCTAGTTTAGCAGAGACCCAGTACTTC. Amino acid sequence: CSASLAETQYF.